The rows below give T cell receptor beta chains drawn from one sample of a study of radiotherapy plus CTLA-4 blockade in lung cancer. Method: immunoSEQ multiplex PCR; TCRdb's copy keeps in-frame clones and lacks some. The repertoire holds tens of thousands of clones, with 55% to 80% as singletons. Source: peripheral blood, taken from a patient treated with radiotherapy plus ipilimumab. The receptors were sampled from a human donor with non-small cell lung cancer who had stable disease on radiotherapy plus ipilimumab. The CDR3 runs from the conserved cysteine through the conserved F or W. A D gene is named only where the DNA matches it firmly. Size is stated for part of the rows, as once, few or many counts, or as a class when the clone is expanded.

V	size	D	J	DNA	CDR3
TRBV5-1	few	NA	TRBJ1-1	TGCGCCAGCAGGGGGGGACCGTCGAACACTGAAGCTTTCTTT	CASRGGPSNTEAFF
TRBV7-9	NA	NA	TRBJ2-1	TGTGCCAGCAGCTTATCTGCGGGGGAGCAGTTCTTC	CASSLSAGEQFF
TRBV5-5	once	NA	TRBJ1-1	TGTGCCAGCAGCCCCCTCCCGGGGGGATCTGAAGCTTTCTTT	CASSPLPGGSEAFF
TRBV7-2	NA	NA	TRBJ2-1	TGTGCCAGCAGCTTCGGGGTGACGGAGCAGTTCTTC	CASSFGVTEQFF
TRBV7-2	NA	TRBD1	TRBJ1-3	TGTGCCAGCAGCCATGACAGGGTGTACGGAAACACCATATATTTT	CASSHDRVYGNTIYF
TRBV27	NA	NA	TRBJ2-7	TGTGCCAGCAGTCCAAACGTTGGCAGGTACGAGCAGTACTTC	CASSPNVGRYEQYF
TRBV4-1	once	TRBD1	TRBJ1-4	TGCGCCAGCAGCCAAGGGGCCGGGACAGGGTTTACACCTAATGAAAAACTGTTTTTT	CASSQGAGTGFTPNEKLFF
TRBV5-5	NA	NA	TRBJ1-1	TGTGCCAGCAGCCGCAGACTCTTGAACACTGAAGCTTTCTTT	CASSRRLLNTEAFF
TRBV19	NA	TRBD1	TRBJ1-2	TGTGCCAGTACCCCCACTGGACAGGGGAGGAGGTATGGCTACACCTTC	CASTPTGQGRRYGYTF
TRBV4-1	few	TRBD1	TRBJ1-5	TGCGCCAGCAGCTTGACAGGGCCAGATCAGCCCCAGCATTTT	CASSLTGPDQPQHF
TRBV7-3	NA	TRBD2	TRBJ2-2	TGTGCCAGCAGCTTCCCTAGCGGGGGGGCCGGGGAGCTGTTTTTT	CASSFPSGGAGELFF
TRBV29-1	NA	NA	TRBJ2-7	TGCAGCGTGACAGGTTCCTACGAGCAGTACTTC	CSVTGSYEQYF
TRBV5-1	once	TRBD1	TRBJ2-5	TGCGCCAGCAGCTTGGCCGGGACAGGGGGAGAAGAGACCCAGTACTTC	CASSLAGTGGEETQYF
TRBV18	once	NA	TRBJ2-2	TGTGCCAGCTCGCCCGGGACTTTGACTTTCACCGGGGAGCTGTTTTTT	CASSPGTLTFTGELFF
TRBV5-8	NA	TRBD1	TRBJ2-1	TGTGCCAGCAGCTTGTATGGGACAGGGGTGAATGAGCAGTTCTTC	CASSLYGTGVNEQFF
TRBV10-3	NA	NA	TRBJ2-1	TGTGCCATCAGTGAGGGCATGAACAATGAGCAGTTCTTC	CAISEGMNNEQFF
TRBV7-2	NA	NA	TRBJ1-2	TGTGCCAGCAGCTTAGTACAGGGCCCGTATGGCTACACCTTC	CASSLVQGPYGYTF
TRBV19	NA	NA	TRBJ1-1	TGTGCCAGTAGTATAGGGCTGGTTGAAGCTTTCTTT	CASSIGLVEAFF
TRBV5-1	NA	NA	TRBJ1-2	TGCGCCAGCAGCTTAGAGCCATCAATAAGATTTGGCTATGGCTACACCTTC	CASSLEPSIRFGYGYTF
TRBV4-1	NA	TRBD2	TRBJ2-3	TGCGCCAGCAGCCGGACTAGCGGGGGTGGTTTCACAGATACGCAGTATTTT	CASSRTSGGGFTDTQYF
TRBV5-4	NA	NA	TRBJ1-2	TGTGCCAGCACGGGAACACGGGTCTATGGCTACACCTTC	CASTGTRVYGYTF
TRBV6-6	NA	NA	TRBJ1-2	TGTGCCAGCAGTTACCCACAAGTCGACAGGCAGGGCTACACCTTC	CASSYPQVDRQGYTF
TRBV6-6	few	NA	TRBJ1-2	TGTGCCACCCAGCCGGGATCCGGATACTATGGCTACACCTTC	CATQPGSGYYGYTF
TRBV5-6	NA	TRBD1	TRBJ1-4	TGTGCCAGCAGCTTGGGTGGACAGGGGGGACTGTTTTTT	CASSLGGQGGLFF
TRBV7-8	NA	NA	TRBJ2-7	TGTGCCAGCAGCCCGCTATTACAGGGAGAGCAGTACTTC	CASSPLLQGEQYF
TRBV18	NA	TRBD2	TRBJ2-5	TGTGCCAGCTCACCCGGCGGGGGAGGGGAGACCCAGTACTTC	CASSPGGGGETQYF
TRBV29-1	NA	TRBD1	TRBJ1-1	TGCAGCGTTGGAGACAGGGTGAACACTGAAGCTTTCTTT	CSVGDRVNTEAFF
TRBV29-1	NA	NA	TRBJ1-5	TGCAGCGTTACAGAGAAAGAGGGAAGCAATCAGCCCCAGCATTTT	CSVTEKEGSNQPQHF
TRBV27	NA	TRBD1	TRBJ1-5	TGTGCCAGCAGTTACCAGGGGGCAACTCAGCCCCAGCATTTT	CASSYQGATQPQHF
TRBV5-1	NA	TRBD2	TRBJ2-2	TGCGCCAGCAGCCCTGGGAGGGGCTTGGCGAACACCGGGGAGCTGTTTTTT	CASSPGRGLANTGELFF
TRBV7-8	NA	NA	TRBJ2-2	TGTGCCAGCAGCCTAAGACAGTTGGGAAAAGGGAAAACCGGGGAGCTGTTTTTT	CASSLRQLGKGKTGELFF
TRBV2	few	NA	TRBJ1-2	TGTGCCAGCAGTGCGAGGTCCTCGGGCTACACCTTC	CASSARSSGYTF
TRBV5-6	NA	NA	TRBJ1-2	TGTGCCAGCAGCTTGGTGGGTGCGGCTAACTATGGCTACACCTTC	CASSLVGAANYGYTF
TRBV11-3	NA	NA	TRBJ1-1	TGTGCCAGCAGCCGCGAGGAGTTGGACACTGAAGCTTTCTTT	CASSREELDTEAFF
TRBV6-5	NA	TRBD1	TRBJ2-7	TGTGCCAGCAGTTATGACAGGGGACCCTACGAGCAGTACTTC	CASSYDRGPYEQYF
TRBV5-8	NA	TRBD2	TRBJ2-7	TGTGCCAGCAGCTTGAGGCGGGGGATCTACGAGCAGTACTTC	CASSLRRGIYEQYF
TRBV29-1	few	NA	TRBJ2-3	TGCAGCGTTGAGGAGGGGGCGGGAGATACGCAGTATTTT	CSVEEGAGDTQYF
TRBV28	NA	TRBD1	TRBJ1-2	TGTGCCAGCAGGACAGGGTACGGCTACACCTTC	CASRTGYGYTF
TRBV4-3	NA	NA	TRBJ1-6	TGCGCCAGCAGCCAAGATCGCTCCAGGGATTCACCCCTCCACTTT	CASSQDRSRDSPLHF
TRBV30	NA	NA	TRBJ2-6	TGTGCCAGAAGACGGGACAACTCTGGGGCCAACGTCCTGACTTTC	CARRRDNSGANVLTF
TRBV7-2	NA	NA	TRBJ1-5	TGTGCCAGCAGCCTGGGGGGGGGTAGCAATCAGCCCCAGCATTTT	CASSLGGGSNQPQHF
TRBV5-1	NA	NA	TRBJ2-7	TGCGCCAGCAGCTTGTTCCACAGTACCTACGAGCAGTACTTC	CASSLFHSTYEQYF
TRBV7-6	few	NA	TRBJ2-2	TGTGCCAGCAGACCATCGGGGGCCGGGGAGCTGTTTTTT	CASRPSGAGELFF
TRBV10-1	NA	TRBD1	TRBJ1-1	TGCGCCAGCAGTGGACAGGGGCTCCTCGAAACTTTCTTT	CASSGQGLLETFF
TRBV19	NA	NA	TRBJ1-3	TGTGCCAGTAGTACCCTGCAGTCTGGAAACACCATATATTTT	CASSTLQSGNTIYF
TRBV7-9	once	NA	TRBJ2-7	TGTGCCAGCAGTTCAGGCTCGGGACTGGCTAACTACGAGCAGTACTTC	CASSSGSGLANYEQYF
TRBV10-2	once	TRBD1	TRBJ2-7	TGCGCCACCCGGGACAGGGCCTACGAGCAGTACTTC	CATRDRAYEQYF
TRBV6-6	NA	NA	TRBJ1-5	TGTGCCAGCAGTAACGACAGATACAATCAGCCCCAGCATTTT	CASSNDRYNQPQHF
TRBV7-9	NA	TRBD2	TRBJ2-1	TGTGCCAGCAGCTTGGGGACTAGCGGGGGGGGCTCCTACAATGAGCAGTTCTTC	CASSLGTSGGGSYNEQFF
TRBV11-3	NA	NA	TRBJ1-1	TGTGCCAGCAGCCTATTTCCGGGGAGGTATACTGAAGCTTTCTTT	CASSLFPGRYTEAFF
TRBV18	NA	NA	TRBJ2-5	TGTGCCAGCTCACCCGGACTCGCACAGGAGACCCAGTACTTC	CASSPGLAQETQYF
TRBV6-5	NA	NA	TRBJ1-2	TGTGCCAGCAACACACGTGGGGGGGTAACGGATGGCTACACCTTC	CASNTRGGVTDGYTF
TRBV30	NA	NA	TRBJ2-6	TGTGCCTCCTTCTCTGGGGCCAACGTCCTGACTTTC	CASFSGANVLTF
TRBV18	NA	NA	TRBJ2-5	TGTGCCAGCTCATTCCAGGGTGAAGAGACCCAGTACTTC	CASSFQGEETQYF